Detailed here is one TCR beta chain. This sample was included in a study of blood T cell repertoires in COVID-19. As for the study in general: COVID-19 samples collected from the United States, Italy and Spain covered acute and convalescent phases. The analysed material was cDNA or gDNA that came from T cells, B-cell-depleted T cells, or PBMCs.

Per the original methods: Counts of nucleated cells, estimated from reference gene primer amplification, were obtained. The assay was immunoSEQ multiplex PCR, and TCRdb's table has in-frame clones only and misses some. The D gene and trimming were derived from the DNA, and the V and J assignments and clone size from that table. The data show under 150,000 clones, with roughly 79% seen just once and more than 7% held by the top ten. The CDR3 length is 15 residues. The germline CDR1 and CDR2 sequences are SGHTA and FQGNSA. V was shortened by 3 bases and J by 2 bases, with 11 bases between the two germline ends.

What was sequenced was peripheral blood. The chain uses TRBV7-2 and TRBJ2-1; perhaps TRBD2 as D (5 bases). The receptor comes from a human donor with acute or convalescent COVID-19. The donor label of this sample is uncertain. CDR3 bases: TGTGCCAGCAGCTTGGCAGCTAGCCCCTACAATGAGCAGTTCTTC. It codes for CASSLAASPYNEQFF. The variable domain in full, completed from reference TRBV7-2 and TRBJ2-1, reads GAGVSQSPSNKVTEKGKDVELRCDPISGHTALYWYRQSLGQGLEFLIYFQGNSAPDKSGLPSDRFSAERTGGSVSTLTIQRTQQEDSAVYLCASSLAASPYNEQFFGPGTRLTVL.